The 8 T cell receptor beta chains below all came from one sample that was sequenced in a study of blood T cell repertoires in COVID-19. Assay used: immunoSEQ multiplex PCR; TCRdb lists only in-frame clones, some missing. The table has roughly 220,000 clones, just over 85% seen once; the top ten hold 3% to 4.5%. The specimen was PBMCs or T cells enriched from blood (not recorded which). These receptors all stem from a woman between 35 and 50 years old with acute COVID-19.

The CDR3: CASSRDWTGDHGYTF. CDR3 in DNA: TGTGCCAGTAGTCGCGATTGGACAGGGGATCACGGCTACACCTTC. The V and J genes are TRBV19 and TRBJ1-2; the match to TRBD1 covers 9 bases. The CDR3 length is 15 residues. Germline V gene lookup returns CDR1 LNHDA and CDR2 SQIVND (reference sequence). The V segment lost 5 bases and the J segment 8 bases; nucleotides outside the gene matches: 12.

This chain joins TRBV7-9 and TRBJ2-7; no firm D call. V was trimmed by 1 base and J by 1 base, leaving 14 bases between them. Germline loops: CDR1 SEHNR, CDR2 FQNEAQ (reference sequence). The CDR3 spans 16 residues. CDR3 residues: CASSLVASSYSYEQYF. CDR3 coding DNA: TGTGCCAGCAGCTTAGTAGCCAGCTCCTATTCCTACGAGCAGTACTTC.

The J gene is TRBJ1-4, the V gene TRBV25-1, with TRBD1 matching 10 bases. Germline CDR1 and CDR2: MGHDK and SYGVNS. After removal of 3 bases from V and 7 bases from J, the junction contained 5 bases not matched to a gene. The CDR3 length is 15 residues. DNA of the CDR3: TGTGCCAGCAGTGACCCGGGACAGGGGATTGAAAAACTGTTTTTT. Amino acid sequence: CASSDPGQGIEKLFF.

With respect to this clone: Within the sample, other DNA sequences also encode this same CDR3. This sequence joins TRBV2 and TRBJ1-2; possibly TRBD1 for D (5 bases). V was trimmed by 6 bases and J by 5 bases, leaving 19 bases between them. This CDR3 is built from 15 residues. Germline values: CDR1 SNHLY, CDR2 FYNNEI. In DNA, the CDR3 is TGTGCCAGCAGCCTCGCTCGGGGGGGGGAATATGGCTACACCTTC. Protein: CASSLARGGEYGYTF. The entire variable domain, with the rest obtained from reference TRBV2 and TRBJ1-2, is as follows: EPEVTQTPSHQVTQMGQEVILRCVPISNHLYFYWYRQILGQKVEFLVSFYNNEISEKSEIFDDQFSVERPDGSNFTLKIRSTKLEDSAMYFCASSLARGGEYGYTFGSGTRLTVV.

The chain's CDR3 is CASGDHRGMNTEAFF. The CDR3, as DNA: TGTGCCAGCGGCGACCACAGGGGAATGAACACTGAAGCTTTCTTT. The V call is TRBV27, the J call TRBJ1-1; TRBD1 agrees at 7 bases. The germline gives CDR1 MNHEY, CDR2 SMNVEV (reference sequence). The CDR3 is 15 residues long. Trimming removed 8 bases from V and 0 bases from J; junction bases left unmatched: 9.

In DNA, the CDR3 is TGTGCCAGCAGCCCCCTCGCCGGGGAGCTGTTTTTT. Encoded protein: CASSPLAGELFF. The rearrangement joins TRBV7-3 to TRBJ2-2; D remains ambiguous. Germline CDR1 reads SGHTA; CDR2 reads FQGTGA. The CDR3 covers 12 residues. Trimming stripped 5 bases from V and 6 bases from J, with 7 bases between.

V usage is TRBV19 and J usage is TRBJ2-7; perhaps TRBD2 as D (5 bases). V lost 7 bases to trimming and J lost 0 bases, with 19 bases between them. CDR3 size: 16 residues. Germline V CDR1 and CDR2: LNHDA, SQIVND (reference sequence). This CDR3 is CASTATYLAGSYEQYF. DNA for the CDR3: TGTGCCAGTACCGCGACATACTTGGCGGGCTCCTACGAGCAGTACTTC.

The rearrangement uses TRBV30 and TRBJ1-2; TRBD1 is a possible D gene (5 bases). Germline loops: CDR1 GTSNPN, CDR2 SVGIG (reference sequence). V was clipped by 6 bases and J by 0 bases, with 11 bases between them. The CDR3 spans 13 residues. DNA for the CDR3: TGTGCCTGTGGTCAGGGTCCTAACTATGGCTACACCTTC. This encodes CACGQGPNYGYTF.